What follows are 24 T cell receptor beta chains derived from one specimen sequenced in a study of CD8+ T cells in alopecia areata (dated by TCRdb to the late 2010s). The library relied on the immunoSEQ multiplex PCR assay. RNA was extracted from all samples and reverse transcribed into cDNA, which served as template for TCR sequencing. TCRdb re-hosts the immuneACCESS table, in-frame sequences only. Its copies lack some clones; in the studies checked, an unresolved V gene accounts for under half of them, and the cause for the rest is not known. The sample features about 300,000 clones, and none is a singleton. Clones ranked in the top ten supply about 1.1% of the sample. Pooled mouse cutaneous lymph node cells were stained for CD4, CD8alpha, NKG2D, NKG2ACE and other markers and were then sorted on a BD Influx. The material sequenced was CD4+ T cells sorted from a lymph node. The source of these receptors is a C3H/HeJ mouse with alopecia areata. The MHC haplotype for this mouse line is H2-k.

This clone came up a few times. Gene and germline names: mouse. The read gets to within 4 residues of the CDR3 end, and the germline J gene fills in the rest. The same CDR3 also results from other DNA sequences found in this sample. The chain uses TRBV19 and TRBJ2-7; D gene unclear. With 5 bases removed from V and 0 bases from J, the gap between germline ends came to 6 bases. The CDR3 contains 12 residues. Germline V lookup: CDR1 FNHDT, CDR2 SITEND (reference sequence). Partial CDR3 DNA: TGTGCCAGCAGACAGAGCTCCTAT. Its protein product is CASRQSSY. The full CDR3 protein reads CASRQSSYEQYF.

A remark on this clone: Here the gene names and germline are mouse. The read comes to an end 4 residues before the CDR3 does, leaving the germline J gene to fill in the end. The V and J genes are TRBV13-2 and TRBJ2-3, with TRBD1 matching over 9 bases. V lost 2 bases, J lost 3 bases, and 4 bases stayed unmatched. The length of the CDR3 is 15 residues. Germline assignment: CDR1 NNHNN and CDR2 SYGAGS (reference sequence). CDR3 sequence: CASGEGTGRAETLYF. CDR3 DNA, as far as it was read: TGTGCCAGCGGTGAGGGGACAGGGAGAGCAGAA.

Concerning this clone: The genes and germline here are from mouse. The read terminates 4 residues before the CDR3 end, so the remaining end is supplied by the germline J gene. The J gene is TRBJ1-1, the V gene TRBV19; TRBD1 might be the D (6 bases). Per the germline V gene, CDR1 is FNHDT and CDR2 is SITEND (reference sequence). The CDR3 has 14 residues. V lost 5 bases and J lost 4, with 15 bases in between. The DNA read from the CDR3 is TGTGCCAGCAGCCCTGTCGGGGGGCTCACA. Translated, it gives CASSPVGGLT. The whole CDR3 sequence is CASSPVGGLTEVFF.

About this clone: Gene names and germline match the mouse. Read coverage stops 4 residues before the CDR3 terminus; the germline J gene supplies the remainder. The sample holds other DNA sequences that translate to the same CDR3. The chain combines TRBV13-1 with TRBJ1-2; 9 nucleotides agree with TRBD1. The CDR3 totals 13 residues. Trimming at V came to 4 bases and at J to 2 bases, leaving 0 bases not matched to a gene. Germline V gives CDR1 NSHNY, CDR2 SYGAGN. CDR3 bases read: TGTGCCAGCAGTACAGGGGGCAACTCC. The encoded protein is CASSTGGNS. The whole CDR3 protein is CASSTGGNSDYTF.

This clone appeared a few times. Genes here carry mouse names. The read comes to an end 4 residues before the CDR3 does, leaving the germline J gene to fill in the end. V usage is TRBV19 and J usage is TRBJ2-5; D may be TRBD1 (5 bases). V was trimmed by 3 bases and J by 2 bases, leaving 7 bases between them. The CDR3 is 13 amino acids. From germline, CDR1 is FNHDT and CDR2 SITEND (reference sequence). This chain's CDR3 is CASSTRAQDTQYF. CDR3 DNA (partial): TGTGCCAGCAGTACCAGGGCCCAAGAC.

This clone was counted ten times or more. The gene names here belong to mouse. This sample includes further DNA sequences coding for the same CDR3. CDR3 DNA (partial): TGTGCTAGCAGTAGTGGGACTGGGGGGTAT. Protein product: CASSSGTGGY. The entire CDR3 protein is CASSSGTGGYEQYF. The rearrangement links TRBV17 to TRBJ2-7; 12 nucleotides match TRBD2. Read sequence stops 4 residues before the CDR3 end, and the germline J gene provides the missing end. CDR1 MNHDT and CDR2 YYDKIL come from the germline V gene. CDR3 length equals 14 residues.

Comment on this clone: Mouse names are used for the genes. CDR3 region: CAWSLELGYTGQLYF. The part of the CDR3 DNA that was read is TGTGCCTGGAGTCTAGAACTGGGGTACACCGGG. The J gene is TRBJ2-2, the V gene TRBV31; 7 bases are shared with TRBD2. With the read ending 4 residues before the CDR3 end, the germline J gene is used to fill in that end. V dropped 0 bases and J dropped 3; count of bases not matched to a gene: 4. The CDR3 contains 15 residues. Germline loops: CDR1 GKSSPN, CDR2 SITVG.

Concerning this clone: The genes and germline here are from mouse. Different DNA sequences within this sample yield the same CDR3. The CDR3 sequence: CASSEGWGNYAEQFF. The DNA read from the CDR3 is TGTGCCAGCAGTGAGGGCTGGGGGAACTATGCT. The rearrangement uses TRBV13-1 and TRBJ2-1; 7 bases align to TRBD2. The read falls 4 residues short of the CDR3 end, and the missing part is taken from the germline J gene. The V and J ends lost 2 bases and 1 base, in that order; junction bases with no gene match: 3. Per the germline V gene, CDR1 is NSHNY and CDR2 is SYGAGN. CDR3 length: 15 residues.

For this clone: The gene names here belong to mouse. With the read ending 4 residues before the CDR3 end, the germline J gene is used to fill in that end. The chain recombines TRBV19 with TRBJ2-1; 10 bases match TRBD1. Germline V gene data show CDR1 as FNHDT and CDR2 as SITEND (reference sequence). The CDR3 contains 15 residues. Losses at the gene ends were 4 bases for V and 3 bases for J; bases not matched to a gene: 4. The CDR3 bases that were read are TGTGCCAGCAGTCCGGGACAGGGGCGCTATGCT. Amino acid sequence: CASSPGQGRYA. The entire CDR3 is CASSPGQGRYAEQFF.

Notes on this clone: Germline and genes: mouse. Incomplete CDR3 DNA: TGTGCCAGCAGTCCTCCGACAGGGGGCATGGAT. Residues: CASSPPTGGMD. The full CDR3 reads CASSPPTGGMDEQYF. This chain connects TRBV13-1 to TRBJ2-7, with 10 bases that match TRBD1. Coverage ceases 4 residues before the CDR3 finishes, and the germline J gene fills in the end. The germline gives CDR1 NSHNY, CDR2 SYGAGN. This CDR3 has 15 residues.

This clone was recorded at least ten times. Mouse gene names and germline throughout. Read data end 4 residues before the CDR3 end; the end is taken from the germline J gene. The sample contains more than one DNA sequence encoding this CDR3. The rearrangement joins TRBV13-1 to TRBJ2-2; TRBD2 agrees at 9 bases. The CDR3 contains 15 residues. V trimming: 3 bases; J trimming: 0 bases; junction bases outside the gene matches: 0. CDR1 and CDR2 from the germline V gene are NSHNY and SYGAGN. The CDR3 spells CASSGLGANTGQLYF. CDR3 DNA (partial): TGTGCCAGCAGTGGACTGGGGGCAAACACCGGG.

This clone has just a few counts. The genes are named according to mouse. The read ends 4 residues before the CDR3 terminus; that terminus is restored from the germline J gene. The chain uses TRBV19 and TRBJ2-5; tentatively, D is TRBD1 (5 bases). The CDR3 runs to 14 residues. V gave up 2 bases and J gave up 2 bases, with 9 bases separating them. The germline V gene has CDR1 FNHDT and CDR2 SITEND (reference sequence). CDR3 DNA (partial): TGTGCCAGCAGTATCTTGGACACCCAAGAC. Residues: CASSILDTQD. The whole CDR3 protein is CASSILDTQDTQYF. The complete variable domain, with remaining parts taken from reference TRBV19 and TRBJ2-5, reads GGIITQTPKFLIGQEGQKLTLKCQQNFNHDTMYWYRQDSGKGLRLIYYSITENDLQKGDLSEGYDASREKKSSFSLTVTSAQKNEMAVFLCASSILDTQDTQYFGPGTRLLVL.

This clone turned up a few times. Gene names and germline match the mouse. The CDR3 is cut off 4 residues early in the read; its end comes from the germline J gene. The J gene is TRBJ1-2, the V gene TRBV19; D may be TRBD1 (5 bases). Germline V gene lookup returns CDR1 FNHDT and CDR2 SITEND (reference sequence). V lost 5 bases to trimming and J lost 0 bases, with 8 bases between them. The CDR3 consists of 13 residues. CDR3 DNA, as far as it was read: TGTGCCAGCAGACACAGGACAAACTCC. Translated, it gives CASRHRTNS. From start to end, the CDR3 is CASRHRTNSDYTF.

A word on this clone: The gene names given are mouse names. The missing CDR3 end, 4 residues past where the read stops, is filled in from the germline J gene. The V gene is TRBV5, the J gene TRBJ2-7; 8 bases match TRBD2. This CDR3 spans 14 amino acids. Germline-derived CDR1 and CDR2 are LGHNA and YNLKQL (reference sequence). CDR3 sequence reads: CASSQENWGYEQYF. CDR3 bases read: TGTGCCAGCAGCCAAGAGAACTGGGGGTAT.

The table lists this clone with a few counts. Gene names refer to mouse genes. Read data end 4 residues before the CDR3 end; the end is taken from the germline J gene. V is TRBV17 and J is TRBJ2-1; D perhaps matches TRBD1 (5 bases). The CDR3 extends over 15 amino acids. The ends were cut back, 2 bases at V and 0 bases at J, with 8 bases in the middle. In germline, CDR1 is MNHDT, CDR2 YYDKIL. The CDR3 spells CASSRYQGNYAEQFF. The sequenced CDR3 bases are TGTGCTAGCAGTAGATATCAGGGTAACTATGCT.

With respect to this clone: Gene names are the mouse ones. The read terminates 4 residues ahead of where the CDR3 ends, so the germline J gene completes it. The rearrangement links TRBV13-3 to TRBJ2-2, with TRBD1 matching 7 bases. This CDR3 region has 15 residues. CDR1 is NNHDY and CDR2 is SYVADS in the germline V gene. V lost 3 bases to trimming and J lost 1 base; unmatched junction nucleotides: 3. The CDR3 sequence is CASSGTGLNTGQLYF. CDR3 DNA (partial): TGTGCCAGCAGTGGGACAGGTCTAAACACCGGG.

This clone has more than one count but fewer than ten. Mouse gene names and germline throughout. The read finishes 4 residues shy of the CDR3 end, and the germline J gene is used to complete it. The rearrangement links TRBV1 to TRBJ2-7; D perhaps matches TRBD2 (6 bases). Per germline, CDR1 NSQYPW and CDR2 LRSPGD (reference sequence). V lost 0 bases and J 0 bases, leaving 12 bases between the germline ends. This CDR3 has 16 residues. The covered CDR3 bases are TGCACCTGCAGTGCAGATCGCGGGGGGAGCTCCTAT. It encodes CTCSADRGGSSY. The full CDR3 is CTCSADRGGSSYEQYF.

This clone has a handful of counts. Gene names follow the mouse nomenclature. The CDR3 end lies 4 residues beyond the end of the read and is filled in from the germline J gene. The V call is TRBV5, the J call TRBJ2-7; D unclear. From germline, CDR1 is LGHNA and CDR2 YNLKQL (reference sequence). The CDR3 contains 13 residues. V lost 0 bases and J lost 3, with 6 bases in between. The part of the CDR3 DNA that was read is TGTGCCAGCAGCCAAGATGCAGTCTAT. Protein sequence: CASSQDAVY. The CDR3 in its entirety is CASSQDAVYEQYF.

There are a few counts of this clone. Mouse gene names apply. The observed sequence ends 4 residues before the CDR3 terminus, with the missing tail filled in from the germline J gene. This same CDR3 is encoded by further DNA sequences in the sample. The rearrangement links TRBV13-2 to TRBJ1-2; 11 bases agree with TRBD1. The CDR3 covers 14 residues. The junction had 0 bases not matched to a gene; V was cut back by 3 bases and J by 2 bases. CDR1 and CDR2 from the germline V gene are NNHNN and SYGAGS (reference sequence). Here the CDR3 reads CASGGDRGNSDYTF. The CDR3 bases that were read are TGTGCCAGCGGTGGGGACAGGGGGAACTCC.

This clone has ten or more counts. The genes are named according to mouse. The read comes to an end 4 residues before the CDR3 does, leaving the germline J gene to fill in the end. The V and J genes are TRBV5 and TRBJ1-1; 8 bases agree with TRBD1. CDR3 size: 16 residues. Losses at the gene ends were 2 bases for V and 0 bases for J; bases not matched to a gene: 5. Germline values: CDR1 LGHNA, CDR2 YNLKQL (reference sequence). The sequenced CDR3 bases are TGTGCCAGCAGCCAACACCTCAGGGGGCCAAACACA. Its translation: CASSQHLRGPNT. The entire CDR3 sequence reads CASSQHLRGPNTEVFF.

With regard to this clone: The germline and genes are mouse ones. The read comes to an end 4 residues before the CDR3 does, leaving the germline J gene to fill in the end. The chain links TRBV13-1 to TRBJ2-1; D might be TRBD1 (7 bases). In germline, CDR1 is NSHNY, CDR2 SYGAGN. CDR3 size: 12 residues. Trimming cost V 5 bases and J 6 bases, with 9 bases left between them. The sequenced part of the CDR3 DNA is TGTGCCAGCAGCCAGGGGGGTGCT. Its protein product is CASSQGGA. The entire CDR3 protein is CASSQGGAEQFF.

As concerns this clone: Gene and germline names: mouse. Read coverage stops 4 residues before the CDR3 terminus; the germline J gene supplies the remainder. This chain connects TRBV31 to TRBJ2-1, with D maybe TRBD2 (6 bases). Trimming took 1 base from V and 2 from J, leaving 12 bases between them. Per the germline V gene, CDR1 is GKSSPN and CDR2 is SITVG. The CDR3 length is 15 residues. The DNA read from the CDR3 is TGTGCCTGGAGTCCCCGATGGGGGTACTATGCT. This translates into CAWSPRWGYYA. The entire CDR3 is CAWSPRWGYYAEQFF.

This clone has just a few counts. Germline and genes: mouse. Coverage ceases 4 residues before the CDR3 finishes, and the germline J gene fills in the end. V usage is TRBV17 and J usage is TRBJ2-3; 7 bases match TRBD2. The CDR3 is made up of 15 amino acids. Germline values: CDR1 MNHDT, CDR2 YYDKIL. Losses at the gene ends were 5 bases for V and 0 bases for J; bases not matched to a gene: 5. The covered CDR3 bases are TGTGCTAGCAGTCCCTGGGGGTCTAGTGCAGAA. This codes for CASSPWGSSAE. The entire CDR3 protein reads CASSPWGSSAETLYF.

This clone has more than one count but fewer than ten. Genes and germline come from the mouse. The CDR3 end is not reached by the read, which stops 4 residues before it; the germline J gene fills it in. V usage is TRBV3 and J usage is TRBJ2-5, with TRBD1 matching over 8 bases. The V gene end was trimmed by 2 bases and the J gene end by 2 bases; junction bases not matched to a gene: 3. The germline V gene has CDR1 SNHLY and CDR2 FYNGKV (reference sequence). CDR3 length: 15 residues. The CDR3 bases that were read are TGTGCCAGCAGCTTACCAGGGGGCGTCCAAGAC. This gives the protein CASSLPGGVQD. The CDR3, in full, reads CASSLPGGVQDTQYF.